This is a list of T cell receptor beta chains from one sample in a study of cytomegalovirus exposure and HLA in healthy donors. Assay used: immunoSEQ multiplex PCR; TCRdb lists only in-frame clones, some missing. The sample carries 300,000 to 350,000 clones, around 90% recorded once. The sample comprised PBMCs. The source of these receptors is a man in his thirties or forties in good health and CMV-seronegative. The CDR3 runs from the conserved cysteine through the conserved F or W. A D gene is named only where the DNA matches it firmly.

v_gene	j_gene	d_gene	CDR3nt	CDR3aa
TRBV27	TRBJ2-7	TRBD1	TGTGCCAGCAGTCCATCGGGGGGACAGGGGGCTAACGAGCAGTACTTC	CASSPSGGQGANEQYF
TRBV10-2	TRBJ2-1	TRBD2	TGCGCCAGCAGTGTGCCCCCAACCGCGGGTAGCGGGGATGACAATGAGCAGTTCTTC	CASSVPPTAGSGDDNEQFF
TRBV7-2	TRBJ2-7	TRBD2	TGTGCCAGCAGCTTGTTCACTAGCGGAGCCTCCTCCTACGAGCAGTACTTC	CASSLFTSGASSYEQYF
TRBV6-1	TRBJ2-1	.	TGTGCCAGCAGTGAAGCGGGGACTCCGATCGGTGAGCAGTTCTTC	CASSEAGTPIGEQFF
TRBV18	TRBJ2-5	TRBD1	TGTGCCAGCTCAGTCGACAGGGGACGGGAGACCCAGTACTTC	CASSVDRGRETQYF
TRBV7-9	TRBJ2-7	TRBD1	TGTGCCAGCAGTTTTACCGGGACAGGGGTCTACGAGCAGTACTTC	CASSFTGTGVYEQYF
TRBV11-2	TRBJ1-2	.	TGTGCCAGCAGCTACAGTCTGGCGGAGGGCGGCGGCTACACCTTC	CASSYSLAEGGGYTF
TRBV6-6	TRBJ2-3	TRBD2	TGTGCCAGCACTCTAGCGGGGGGGCCGTTGGATACGCAGTATTTT	CASTLAGGPLDTQYF
TRBV6-5	TRBJ2-2	TRBD2	TGTGCCAGCAGTTACGGGAGGGACACCGGGGAGCTGTTTTTT	CASSYGRDTGELFF
TRBV4-1	TRBJ1-3	.	TGCGCCAGCAGCCAAGATCCGAGCTCTGGAAACACCATATATTTT	CASSQDPSSGNTIYF
TRBV9	TRBJ1-6	.	TGTGCCAGCAGCTATCAACCCAGCTCCTATAATTCACCCCTCCACTTT	CASSYQPSSYNSPLHF
TRBV18	TRBJ1-1	.	TGTGCCAGCTCACCGTTAAGGGGTAACACTGAAGCTTTCTTT	CASSPLRGNTEAFF
TRBV6-1	TRBJ2-2	TRBD1	TGTGCCAGCAGGAGAGACAGGGGGACCGGGGAGCTGTTTTTT	CASRRDRGTGELFF
TRBV19	TRBJ2-7	TRBD1	TGTGCCAGCCGGGACAGGGGGTACGAGCAGTACTTC	CASRDRGYEQYF
TRBV7-9	TRBJ1-3	.	TGTGCCAGCACACAGGGCAACGGAAACACCATATATTTT	CASTQGNGNTIYF